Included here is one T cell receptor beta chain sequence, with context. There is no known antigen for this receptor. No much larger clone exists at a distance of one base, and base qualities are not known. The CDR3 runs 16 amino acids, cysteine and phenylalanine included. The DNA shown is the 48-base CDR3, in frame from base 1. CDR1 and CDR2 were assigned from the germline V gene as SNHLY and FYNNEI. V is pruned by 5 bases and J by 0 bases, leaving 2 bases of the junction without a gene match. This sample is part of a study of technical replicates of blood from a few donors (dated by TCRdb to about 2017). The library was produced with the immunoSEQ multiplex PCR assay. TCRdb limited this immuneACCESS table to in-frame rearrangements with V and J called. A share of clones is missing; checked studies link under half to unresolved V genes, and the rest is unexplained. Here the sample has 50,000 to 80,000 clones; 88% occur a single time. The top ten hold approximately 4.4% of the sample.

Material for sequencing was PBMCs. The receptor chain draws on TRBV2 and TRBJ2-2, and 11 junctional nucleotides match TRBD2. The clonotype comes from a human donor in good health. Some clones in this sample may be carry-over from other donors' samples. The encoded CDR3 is CASSKGLAANTGELFF. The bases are TGTGCCAGCAGTAAGGGACTAGCGGCGAACACCGGGGAGCTGTTTTTT.